Listed below are T cell receptor beta chains from one sample, sequenced in a study of blood T cell repertoires in COVID-19. The protocol was immunoSEQ multiplex PCR, while the TCRdb copy is restricted to in-frame clones and leaves out a portion. Here the sample spans roughly 190,000 clones, roughly 81% being singletons. The material sequenced was peripheral blood. Receptor source: an older woman with active or convalescent COVID-19. Each CDR3 is given with its conserved first and last residue. The D gene is left open where the match is weak. Some rows have no size entry. The others give once, few or many, or a class for an expanded clone.

V	J	size	D	DNA	CDR3
TRBV4-1	TRBJ2-7	.	TRBD1	TGCGCCAGCAGCCAGCCCGGGACAGGGTCCTACGAGCAGTACTTC	CASSQPGTGSYEQYF
TRBV28	TRBJ2-3	.	.	TGTGCCAGCCCCTTCGGGGTGGACAGAAGATCAGATACGCAGTATTTT	CASPFGVDRRSDTQYF
TRBV3-1/TRBV3-2	TRBJ2-1	.	TRBD1	TGTGCCAGCAGCCGAGACAGGGGGCACTACAATGAGCAGTTCTTC	CASSRDRGHYNEQFF
TRBV27	TRBJ2-1	.	.	TGTGCCAGCAGTTTACACAGGGACAATGAGCAGTTCTTC	CASSLHRDNEQFF
TRBV11-2	TRBJ2-7	few	TRBD1	TGTGCCAGCAGCTTGGGTTCGACAGGGTCCTACGAGCAGTACTTC	CASSLGSTGSYEQYF
TRBV25-1	TRBJ1-2	.	TRBD1	TGTGCCAGCAGTAAATGGGGGACAGGGGGAAACTATGGCTACACCTTC	CASSKWGTGGNYGYTF
TRBV18	TRBJ2-5	.	.	TGTGCCAGCAACAACAGGGAGAGAGAGACCCAGTACTTC	CASNNRERETQYF
TRBV5-5	TRBJ2-7	.	.	TGTGCCAGCAGCTTGGTGCCGGGAAATAACTACGAGCAGTACTTC	CASSLVPGNNYEQYF
TRBV19	TRBJ2-6	.	.	TGTGCCAGTAGTATAGGGCAGGGGTCTGGGGCCAACGTCCTGACTTTC	CASSIGQGSGANVLTF
TRBV5-1	TRBJ2-1	.	TRBD2	TGCGCCAGCAGCTGGCAAACTAGCGGCAGATCCAATGAGCAGTTCTTC	CASSWQTSGRSNEQFF
TRBV19	TRBJ2-2	.	TRBD1	TGTGCCAGTAGTTCCCGCCGGACAGGGGGCACCGGGGAGCTGTTTTTT	CASSSRRTGGTGELFF
TRBV5-1	TRBJ2-5	once	TRBD2	TGCGCCAGCAGCTTGGGGTCTAGCGGGAAAGCACAAGAGACCCAGTACTTC	CASSLGSSGKAQETQYF
TRBV5-3	TRBJ1-3	.	.	TGTGCCAGAAGCTTGGCGAGGAGTGGAAACACCATATATTTT	CARSLARSGNTIYF
TRBV18	TRBJ1-1	.	.	TGTGCCAGCTCCCTGCAGGGATCTGAAGCTTTCTTT	CASSLQGSEAFF
TRBV27	TRBJ2-1	once	TRBD2	TGTGCCAGCAGTTTCGCCGGGACTAGCGGGATTAATGAGCAGTTCTTC	CASSFAGTSGINEQFF
TRBV28	TRBJ2-1	.	TRBD2	TGTGCCAGCAGTGGGACTAGCGGATACAATGAGCAGTTCTTC	CASSGTSGYNEQFF
TRBV6-2/TRBV6-3	TRBJ1-5	.	.	TGTGCCAGCAGTCCCGAGGAGGGCTATAGCAATCAGCCCCAGCATTTT	CASSPEEGYSNQPQHF
TRBV7-6	TRBJ2-3	.	TRBD2	TGTGCCAGCAGCGGACTAGCGGGAGCCAAAGATACGCAGTATTTT	CASSGLAGAKDTQYF
TRBV10-3	TRBJ2-1	.	TRBD2	TGTGCCATCAGCGTAACTAGCGGGAGGGCCAATGAGCAGTTCTTC	CAISVTSGRANEQFF
TRBV3-1/TRBV3-2	TRBJ1-3	.	.	TGTGCCAGCAGCCCTAGGGCAGGGACTAGCTCTGGAAACACCATATATTTT	CASSPRAGTSSGNTIYF
TRBV9	TRBJ2-3	once	TRBD1	TGTGCCAGCAGCGTCGCGGACAGGGAGACAGATACGCAGTATTTT	CASSVADRETDTQYF
TRBV28	TRBJ2-7	.	.	TGTGCCAGCACACTTCAGGGTAGATACGAGCAGTACTTC	CASTLQGRYEQYF
TRBV11-2	TRBJ2-2	.	TRBD1	TGTGCCAGCAGCTTCTGGACAGGGGTCAACACCGGGGAGCTGTTTTTT	CASSFWTGVNTGELFF
TRBV7-9	TRBJ2-1	.	.	TGTGCCAGCAGCCCTTTAGGGGTCCAATTCAATGAGCAGTTCTTC	CASSPLGVQFNEQFF
TRBV7-8	TRBJ2-1	.	TRBD2	TGTGCCAGCACAGGGACTATCGACCCAGATGAGCAGTTCTTC	CASTGTIDPDEQFF
TRBV15	TRBJ1-1	.	.	TGTGCCACCAGCAGAGATCAGGACAAGAACACTGAAGCTTTCTTT	CATSRDQDKNTEAFF
TRBV5-6	TRBJ1-2	.	TRBD1	TGTGCCAGCAGCTTGGCAGGGGGATCTAACTATGGCTACACCTTC	CASSLAGGSNYGYTF
TRBV5-1	TRBJ2-1	.	.	TGCGCCAGCAGCTTGGTTTCAGGCCCCGTCGGTGAGCAGTTCTTC	CASSLVSGPVGEQFF
TRBV11-3	TRBJ2-5	.	TRBD2	TGTGCCAGCAGTTTAGCGGGATTACAAGAGACCCAGTACTTC	CASSLAGLQETQYF
TRBV27	TRBJ1-6	.	TRBD1	TGTGCCAGCAGTGAGGGGGCGGGTTCACCCCTCCACTTT	CASSEGAGSPLHF
TRBV7-2	TRBJ2-1	.	.	TGTGCCAGCAGCCAGACATTAGGCGAGCAGTTCTTC	CASSQTLGEQFF
TRBV24-1	TRBJ2-3	.	.	TGTGCCACCAGTGACCTAGGCAGCACAGATACGCAGTATTTT	CATSDLGSTDTQYF
TRBV6-5	TRBJ2-5	once	.	TGTGCCAGCAGTTACGGCAGGTTAGGAGAGACCCAGTACTTC	CASSYGRLGETQYF
TRBV10-2	TRBJ1-1	.	.	TGCGCCAGCAGTGAGGACAGTCGGATTGAAGCTTTCTTT	CASSEDSRIEAFF
TRBV3-1/TRBV3-2	TRBJ2-7	.	TRBD2	TGTGCCAGCAGTTCCCTGGGCTACCCAGCGGGGGAGCAGTACTTC	CASSSLGYPAGEQYF
TRBV25-1	TRBJ2-1	few	.	TGTGCCAGCAGTACGCGGGAAGGGTGGCATGAGCAGTTCTTC	CASSTREGWHEQFF
TRBV24-1	TRBJ2-1	.	.	TGTGCCACCAGTGATTTTGCCGGGAGTGACTACAATGAGCAGTTCTTC	CATSDFAGSDYNEQFF
TRBV29-1	TRBJ1-1	.	.	TGCAGCGTTGAGGTAGGGAGGGGTGCTGAAGCTTTCTTT	CSVEVGRGAEAFF
TRBV7-9	TRBJ2-5	once	.	TGTGCCAGCAGCCCCACAGGGACACAAACCTATGGGACCCAGTACTTC	CASSPTGTQTYGTQYF
TRBV10-3	TRBJ2-6	.	TRBD2	TGTGCCATCAGGGGGGGGAGTACTGGGGCCAACGTCCTGACTTTC	CAIRGGSTGANVLTF
TRBV25-1	TRBJ2-7	.	.	TGTGCCAGCAGTGGAAGCCCCTACCTACGGGAGCAGTACTTC	CASSGSPYLREQYF
TRBV21-1	TRBJ2-3	.	.	TGTGCCAGCAGCAAAGGGGCTAGCGGGAGGGGGGGCACAGATACGCAGTATTTT	CASSKGASGRGGTDTQYF
TRBV24-1	TRBJ2-3	.	.	TGTGCCACCAGTGCCACCGGGGAGTCAGATACGCAGTATTTT	CATSATGESDTQYF
TRBV7-9	TRBJ2-5	.	.	TGTGCCAGCAGCTCTACTTACGTCGGGACCCAGTACTTC	CASSSTYVGTQYF
TRBV4-1	TRBJ1-4	.	.	TGCGCCAGCAGCCATTCCGTTGCCGGGGATGAAAAACTGTTTTTT	CASSHSVAGDEKLFF
TRBV7-2	TRBJ1-1	once	.	TGTGCCAGCAGCTCCCAGGGGACGTTGAACACTGAAGCTTTCTTT	CASSSQGTLNTEAFF
TRBV7-7	TRBJ2-2	.	TRBD1	TGTGCCGTGGAGGGACAGGGGTGGAGCGGGAGGAACACCGGGGAGCTGTTTTTT	CAVEGQGWSGRNTGELFF
TRBV12-3/TRBV12-4	TRBJ2-1	.	.	TGTGCCAGCAGTCAACAGGGTTGGGGAAAGTTCTTC	CASSQQGWGKFF
TRBV5-1	TRBJ2-1	.	TRBD2	TGCGCCAGCAGCCCTGGTTGGGGAGGGTCACTTTCCCAGTTCTTC	CASSPGWGGSLSQFF
TRBV13	TRBJ2-3	.	TRBD1	TGTGCCAGCAGCTGGGAACAGGGGAGCACAGATACGCAGTATTTT	CASSWEQGSTDTQYF
TRBV2	TRBJ2-1	.	.	TGTGCCGCCTACGGGGTAAATGAGCAGTTCTTC	CAAYGVNEQFF
TRBV7-7	TRBJ2-5	.	TRBD2	TGTGCTAGCAGCTCCGGGACTAGCGGGATGGTTTTTGAGACCCAGTACTTC	CASSSGTSGMVFETQYF
TRBV30	TRBJ2-1	.	TRBD2	TGTGCCTGGAGTCTTCCTAGCGGGAGGGCATACAATGAGCAGTTCTTC	CAWSLPSGRAYNEQFF
TRBV14	TRBJ2-1	.	TRBD2	TGTGCCAGCAGTCCCCTGAGCGGGAGGGTCGTCAGTGAGCAGTTCTTC	CASSPLSGRVVSEQFF
TRBV5-1	TRBJ1-1	few	.	TGCGCCAGCGGAGACAACACTGAAGCTTTCTTT	CASGDNTEAFF
TRBV7-9	TRBJ1-5	.	TRBD1	TGTGCCAGCAGCCGGGACAGCCTCTCTAGGCCCCAGCATTTT	CASSRDSLSRPQHF
TRBV28	TRBJ2-1	few	.	TGTGCCAGCAGCTTCTCCGGGACTTATAATGAGCAGTTCTTC	CASSFSGTYNEQFF
TRBV28	TRBJ2-2	.	.	TGTGCCAGCAGTTTACGGGAGTACACCGGGGAGCTGTTTTTT	CASSLREYTGELFF
TRBV29-1	TRBJ2-3	.	TRBD2	TGCAGCGTGCCAACCGGGACTAGCGGAGGCACAGATACGCAGTATTTT	CSVPTGTSGGTDTQYF